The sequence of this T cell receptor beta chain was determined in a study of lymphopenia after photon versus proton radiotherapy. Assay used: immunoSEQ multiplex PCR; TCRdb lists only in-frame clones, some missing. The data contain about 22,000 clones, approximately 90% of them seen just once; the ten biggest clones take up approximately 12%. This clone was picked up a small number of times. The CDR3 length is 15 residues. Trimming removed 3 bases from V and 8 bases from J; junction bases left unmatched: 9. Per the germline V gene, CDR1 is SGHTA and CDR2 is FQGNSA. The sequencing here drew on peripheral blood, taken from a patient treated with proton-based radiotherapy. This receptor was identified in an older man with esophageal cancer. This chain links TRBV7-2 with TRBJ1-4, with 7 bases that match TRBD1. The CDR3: CASSLTDRVGEKLFF. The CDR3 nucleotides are TGTGCCAGCAGCTTGACAGACAGGGTTGGCGAAAAACTGTTTTTT.